Sequencing of this TCR beta chain was carried out in a study of T cells generated in artificial thymic organoids (dated by TCRdb to the late 2010s). For context, the study as a whole: The study compared TCR alpha and beta CDR3 repertoires of CD8 single positive T cells derived from in vitro artificial thymic organoids with the repertoires of thymic and peripheral blood naive CD8 T cells. The displayed repertoire sequencing data were described as being representative of three independent experiments.

The paper's findings and limits, for the study overall: No skewed Valpha or Vbeta usage was observed in organoid-derived T cells, a finding that argues against dominance of unconventional lineages or clonal expansions. Physiological TCR clonotype diversity, comparable to that of thymic and blood naive CD8 T cells, was observed in organoid-derived CD8 single positive T cells.

Artificial thymic organoids were built by aggregating human HSPCs with MS5 murine stromal cells transduced with human DLL1, cultured at an air-liquid interface. FACS-purified CD34+CD3- hematopoietic stem and progenitor cells depleted of residual T cells were used to seed the organoids. The culture medium for the organoids was serum-free RB27, which consists of RPMI 1640 supplemented with B27, FLT3L, IL-7 and ascorbic acid. Before RNA extraction, CD3+TCRalphabeta+CD8 single positive T cells from organoids and thymus were sorted by FACS. For each sample, total RNA was purified from roughly 40,000 to 200,000 sorted cells using the RNeasy Micro kit, and RNA quality was assessed on an Agilent RNA 6000 Nano chip. The CDR3 comprises 15 residues, both ends counted. Solely the CDR3 DNA is kept, with 45 bases framed from the first base. Via the germline V gene, CDR1 is LGHNA and CDR2 YSLEER. The junction carries 16 bases between V and J, which are trimmed by 4 bases and 7 bases respectively.

As regards this clonotype: What this receptor recognizes is not known. A single base separates this from a much larger clone, so it may be a read error. No conserved phenylalanine or tryptophan ends this CDR3, so it is likely a read error.

TCRalpha and TCRbeta libraries were amplified separately by semi-nested PCR with Advantage 2 and reverse primers in the TRAC or TRBC constant regions. The amount of total RNA used for first-strand cDNA synthesis ranged from roughly 3 to 500 ng. TCR cDNA libraries were made by 5'-RACE with the SMARTer PCR cDNA Synthesis kit, using a poly-dT primer for first-strand synthesis. The semi-nested reverse primers in the constant regions carried 5-nucleotide sample-specific barcodes, and the PCR products were cleaned up with the Zymo DNA Clean and Concentrator-5 kit. Up to ten barcoded samples were pooled, ligated to Illumina adaptors and sequenced as 2 x 150 bp paired-end reads on an Illumina MiSeq. As for how the authors treated the data: Demultiplexed reads were aligned with BLAT to a custom library of all human TRAV, TRAJ, TRBV, TRBD and TRBJ combinations from IMGT. The best BLAT hits were picked using pslCDnaFilter (-maxAligns=1, -ignoreIntrons), and custom Perl scripts were used to calculate clonotype frequencies. TCRdb reprocessing: public reads trimmed at Q25 with fastp, clones called with MiXCR, in-frame beta chains kept. Each record represents a unique CDR3 protein, reported with the most common genes and DNA among its rows. TCRdb, not the original authors, processed these V and J calls. The sample table lists about 8,000 distinct CDR3 sequences, roughly a quarter of them with a count of one. The top ten clonotypes cover around 3.1% of the sample.

This sequence uses TRBV4-3 and TRBJ2-2; 6 matching bases give a weak D call of TRBD1. Source material: naive CD8+ T cells grown in artificial thymic organoids from cord blood stem and progenitor cells. The cell subset or site label, as the study defines it: CD3+TCRalphabeta+CD8SP T cells; for blood, CD45RO-CCR7+ naive CD8+ T cells. The TCR was taken from a human donor who gave cord blood stem cells for thymic organoid culture, a cardiac surgery patient who gave postnatal thymus, or a blood donor (not recorded which). Read as DNA, the sequence is TGCGCCAGCAGCCGACACAGGGCAAAAAGCGGGGAGCTGTTTTTA. It specifies CASSRHRAKSGELFL.